Listed here is a single TCR beta chain. The data stem from a study of blood T cell repertoires in COVID-19. Study-level information: Acute-phase and convalescent COVID-19 samples originated in the United States, Italy and Spain. From T cells, B-cell-depleted T cells, or PBMCs came the material, which was cDNA or gDNA.

Data came from immunoSEQ multiplex PCR; TCRdb stores just in-frame clones and leaves some out. The table has more than 95,000 clones, 82% seen once; the top ten hold around a sixth. The CDR3 runs 15 residues. Losses at the gene ends were 3 bases for V and 7 bases for J; bases not matched to a gene: 4. Germline V gene data show CDR1 as SGDLS and CDR2 as YYNGEE. The J gene is TRBJ2-1, the V gene TRBV9, with 13 nucleotides matching TRBD2. This sequence was found in a man aged 80 or over with acute or convalescent COVID-19. Sequencing was done on a sample of peripheral blood. CDR3: CASSEGLAGRNEQFF. CDR3 DNA sequence: TGTGCCAGCAGCGAGGGACTAGCGGGACGGAATGAGCAGTTCTTC.